This T cell receptor (beta chain) emerged from a study of PD-L1 blockade in urothelial cancer. Time point noted: pretreatment peripheral blood. CDR1 is SGHVS, CDR2 FQNEAQ, per germline. Trimming removed 3 bases at V and 3 bases at J, with 15 bases between. The CDR3 has 15 amino acids. Assay used: immunoSEQ multiplex PCR; TCRdb lists only in-frame clones, some missing. Altogether about 52,000 clones are present, 84% being singletons, with the ten largest covering approximately 1.3%. The TCR sequence derives from a man aged 45 to 65 with urothelial cancer. The specimen comprised PBMCs, sampled around atezolizumab (anti-PD-L1) treatment. V is TRBV7-8 and J is TRBJ2-7, with D tentatively TRBD2 (7 bases). The CDR3 reads CASSFGGRGNYEQYF. In DNA, the CDR3 is TGTGCCAGCAGCTTTGGGGGGAGGGGGAACTACGAGCAGTACTTC.